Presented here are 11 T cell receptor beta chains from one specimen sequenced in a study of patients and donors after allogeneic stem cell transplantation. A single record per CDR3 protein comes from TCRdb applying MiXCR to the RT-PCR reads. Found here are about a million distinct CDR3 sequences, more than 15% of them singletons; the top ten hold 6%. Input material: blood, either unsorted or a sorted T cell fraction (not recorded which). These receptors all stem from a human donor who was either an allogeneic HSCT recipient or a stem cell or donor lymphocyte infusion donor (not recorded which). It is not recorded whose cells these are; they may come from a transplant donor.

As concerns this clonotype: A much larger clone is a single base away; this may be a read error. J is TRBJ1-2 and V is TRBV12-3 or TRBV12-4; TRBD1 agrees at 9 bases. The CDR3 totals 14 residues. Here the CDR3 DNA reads TGTGCCAGCAGTTCGGGGGACAGGGACTACGGCTACACCTTC. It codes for CASSSGDRDYGYTF.

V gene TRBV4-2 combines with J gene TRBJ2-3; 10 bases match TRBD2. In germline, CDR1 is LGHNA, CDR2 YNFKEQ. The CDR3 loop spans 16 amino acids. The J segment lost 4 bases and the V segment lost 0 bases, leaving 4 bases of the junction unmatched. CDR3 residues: CASSQDDSGGADTQYF. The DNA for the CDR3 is TGTGCCAGCAGCCAAGATGACAGCGGGGGGGCAGATACGCAGTATTTT.

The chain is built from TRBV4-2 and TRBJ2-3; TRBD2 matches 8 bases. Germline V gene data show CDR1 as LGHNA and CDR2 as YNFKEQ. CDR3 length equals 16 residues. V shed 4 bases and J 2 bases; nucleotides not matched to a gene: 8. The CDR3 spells CASSLGTSGFTDTQYF. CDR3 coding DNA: TGTGCCAGCAGCCTTGGGACTAGTGGATTCACAGATACGCAGTATTTT.

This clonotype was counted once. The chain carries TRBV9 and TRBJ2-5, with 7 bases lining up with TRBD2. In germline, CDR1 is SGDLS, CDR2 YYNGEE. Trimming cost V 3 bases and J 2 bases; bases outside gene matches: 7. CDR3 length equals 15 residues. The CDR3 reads CASSASGTIQETQYF. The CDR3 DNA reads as TGTGCCAGCAGCGCCTCCGGGACTATACAAGAGACCCAGTACTTC.

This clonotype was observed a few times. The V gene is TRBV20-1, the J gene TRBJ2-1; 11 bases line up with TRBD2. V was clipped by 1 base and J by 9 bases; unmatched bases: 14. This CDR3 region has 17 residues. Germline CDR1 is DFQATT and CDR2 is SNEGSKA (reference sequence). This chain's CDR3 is CSARVAGLAGGFGEQFF. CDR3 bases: TGCAGTGCTAGAGTTGCAGGTCTAGCGGGAGGTTTCGGTGAGCAGTTCTTC.

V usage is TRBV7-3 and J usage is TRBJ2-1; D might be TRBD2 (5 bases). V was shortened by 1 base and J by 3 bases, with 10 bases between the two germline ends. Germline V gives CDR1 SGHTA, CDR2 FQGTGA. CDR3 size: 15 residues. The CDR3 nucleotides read TGTGCCAGCAGCTTAATGGCGGGCGGCTACAATGAGCAGTTCTTC. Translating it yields CASSLMAGGYNEQFF.

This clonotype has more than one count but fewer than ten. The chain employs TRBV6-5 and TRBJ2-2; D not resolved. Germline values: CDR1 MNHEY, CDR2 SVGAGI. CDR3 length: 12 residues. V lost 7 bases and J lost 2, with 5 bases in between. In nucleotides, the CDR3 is TGTGCCAGCACCCATAACACCGGGGAGCTGTTTTTT. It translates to CASTHNTGELFF.

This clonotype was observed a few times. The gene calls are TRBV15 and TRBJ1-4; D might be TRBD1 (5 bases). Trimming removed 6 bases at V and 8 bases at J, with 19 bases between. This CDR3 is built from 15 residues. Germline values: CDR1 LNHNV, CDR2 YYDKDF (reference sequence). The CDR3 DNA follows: TGTGCCACCAGAACCAGGACATTGGGGGAGGAAAAACTGTTTTTT. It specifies CATRTRTLGEEKLFF. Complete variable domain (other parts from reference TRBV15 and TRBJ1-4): DAMVIQNPRYQVTQFGKPVTLSCSQTLNHNVMYWYQQKSSQAPKLLFHYYDKDFNNEADTPDNFQSRRPNTSFCFLDIRSPGLGDTAMYLCATRTRTLGEEKLFFGSGTQLSVL.

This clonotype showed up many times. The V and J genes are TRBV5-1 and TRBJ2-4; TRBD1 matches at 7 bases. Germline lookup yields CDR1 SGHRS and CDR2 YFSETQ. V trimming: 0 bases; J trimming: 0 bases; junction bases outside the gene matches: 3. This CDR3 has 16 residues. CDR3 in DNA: TGCGCCAGCAGCTTGGTGGGGACAGTAGCCAAAAACATTCAGTACTTC. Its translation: CASSLVGTVAKNIQYF.

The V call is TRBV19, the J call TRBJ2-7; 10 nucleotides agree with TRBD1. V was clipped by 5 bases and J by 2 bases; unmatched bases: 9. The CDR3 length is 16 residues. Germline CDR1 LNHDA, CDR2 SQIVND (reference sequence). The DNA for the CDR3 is TGTGCCAGTAGTCTCCGTGGGACAGGGGTTACCTACGAGCAGTACTTC. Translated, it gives CASSLRGTGVTYEQYF.

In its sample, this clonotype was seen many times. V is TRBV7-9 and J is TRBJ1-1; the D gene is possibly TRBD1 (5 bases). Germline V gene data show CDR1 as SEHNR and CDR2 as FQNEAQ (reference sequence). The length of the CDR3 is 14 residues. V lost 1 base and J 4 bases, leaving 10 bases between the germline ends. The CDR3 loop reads CASSLVTGGTEAFF. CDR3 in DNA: TGTGCCAGCAGCTTAGTGACCGGGGGCACTGAAGCTTTCTTT.